A single sample is the source of the 7 T cell receptor beta chains below, sequenced in a study of tumor-infiltrating lymphocytes in primary liver carcinoma. A constant-region primer primed TCR beta cDNA synthesis from about 0.55 ug of total RNA. Library construction for TCR beta comprised three nested multiplex PCR rounds performed with slightly modified ARM-PCR. The first two PCR rounds used TRBV1-TRBV30 primers with a Cbeta primer, roughly 10 cycles each. TCRdb analysed the multiplex PCR reads with MiXCR anew, one entry per CDR3 protein. The sample shows 200,000 or so distinct CDR3 sequences, less than 70% of them seen only once. In addition to blood RNA drawn from unsorted whole blood, germline DNA was extracted. The sample taken for sequencing was peripheral blood. All receptors come from a woman aged 55 to 70 with primary liver carcinoma and hepatitis B virus infection.

This rearrangement joins TRBV4-2 to TRBJ2-7; D gene uncertain. V lost 4 bases, J lost 2 bases, and 9 bases lay in between. This CDR3 has 13 residues. Germline V lookup: CDR1 LGHNA, CDR2 YNFKEQ. In DNA, the CDR3 is TGTGCCAGCAGCCGCGGAACCGCCTACGAGCAGTACTTC. This encodes CASSRGTAYEQYF.

A note on this clonotype: A single base separates this from a much larger clone, so it may be a read error. In this CDR3 the conserved last residue, phenylalanine or tryptophan, is missing, so a read error is likely. The genes are TRBV5-6 and TRBJ2-1; D is undetermined. The germline V gene encodes CDR1 SGHDT and CDR2 YYEEEE. This CDR3 spans 11 amino acids. Trimming stripped 1 base from V and 7 bases from J, with 3 bases between. The CDR3 region has the DNA TGTGCCAGCAGCTTGAGTAATGAGCAGTTCTCC. Its translation is CASSLSNEQFS.

This clonotype was found many times. The chain recombines TRBV4-2 with TRBJ2-1, with a weak D call TRBD2 (6 bases). Germline V gene lookup returns CDR1 LGHNA and CDR2 YNFKEQ. The CDR3 is 17 amino acids. Between the trimmed V and J ends, which lost 1 base and 0 bases, there was a span of 13 bases. The CDR3 reads CASSQAAGTHSYNEQFF. CDR3 DNA sequence: TGTGCCAGCAGCCAAGCCGCAGGGACTCACTCCTACAATGAGCAGTTCTTC.

The chain has TRBV20-1 and TRBJ2-7; no firm D call. Germline CDR1 and CDR2: DFQATT and SNEGSKA (reference sequence). Trimming pared 3 bases from V and 3 bases from J, leaving 9 bases between. CDR3 size: 12 residues. For the CDR3, the DNA is TGCAGTGCTAGTTTACTTAACTACGAGCAGTACTTC. This sequence encodes CSASLLNYEQYF.

On this clonotype itself: A read error may account for a junction end that differs from germline. The chain combines TRBV7-3 with TRBJ1-1; no reliable D call. Germline-derived CDR1 and CDR2 are SGHTA and FQGTGA. There are 13 residues in the CDR3. This CDR3 reads CASSFTRNTEAFF. In DNA form, the CDR3 reads TGTGCCAGCAGCTTCACGCGGAACACCGAAGCTTTCTTT.

This clonotype showed up many times. V and J are TRBV28 and TRBJ2-2, with D hard to call. Germline-derived CDR1 and CDR2 are MDHEN and SYDVKM. V lost 3 bases and J lost 2, with 4 bases in between. The CDR3 is 13 amino acids. In nucleotides, the CDR3 is TGTGCCAGCAGTTTCCAAAACACCGGGGAGCTGTTTTTT. Its translation is CASSFQNTGELFF.

The chain couples TRBV28 to TRBJ1-2; TRBD1 matches 9 bases. CDR1 is MDHEN, CDR2 SYDVKM, per germline. Trimming at V came to 6 bases and at J to 10 bases, leaving 15 bases not matched to a gene. This CDR3 comprises 15 residues. The CDR3: CASSLMRDRVDDYTF. In nucleotides, the CDR3 is TGTGCCAGCAGCCTGATGCGGGACAGGGTGGATGACTACACCTTC.